Below, 3 T cell receptor beta chains from the same sample are listed, as sequenced in a study of glioma-infiltrating T cells after dendritic cell vaccination. Clones were read by immunoSEQ multiplex PCR, and TCRdb kept only the in-frame ones, dropping some. The table lists tens of thousands of clones, roughly 80% of them singletons. Regarding time point: after dendritic cell vaccination, including at tumor progression/relapse. Sequenced material: blood, taken after dendritic cell vaccination. The source of these receptors is a human donor with glioblastoma.

The J gene is TRBJ1-6, the V gene TRBV4-2, with D possibly matching TRBD1 (6 bases). Germline-derived CDR1 and CDR2 are LGHNA and YNFKEQ. This CDR3 is 15 amino acids long. Trimming left V 0 bases short and J 8 bases short, with 11 bases between. The CDR3 here is CASSQDRGADSPLHF. The CDR3 DNA reads as TGTGCCAGCAGCCAAGATCGGGGGGCTGATTCACCCCTCCACTTT.

The V call is TRBV5-1, the J call TRBJ2-3, with 10 bases aligning to TRBD2. The CDR3 covers 19 residues. Germline CDR1 SGHRS, CDR2 YFSETQ. V lost 0 bases and J lost 6; bases outside the gene matches: 16. In nucleotides, the CDR3 is TGCGCCAGCAGCTTGGAACTAGCGGGGAGGCCGTTTGGTTGGGATACGCAGTATTTT. Encoded protein: CASSLELAGRPFGWDTQYF.

The chain has TRBV6-5 and TRBJ1-1; D might be TRBD1 (6 bases). CDR3 length: 15 residues. V was trimmed by 0 bases and J by 2 bases, leaving 10 bases between them. Germline V gene lookup returns CDR1 MNHEY and CDR2 SVGAGI. CDR3 protein: CASSYSKGVNTEAFF. The CDR3 DNA reads as TGTGCCAGCAGTTACTCCAAGGGGGTTAACACTGAAGCTTTCTTT.